One sample yielded the 2 T cell receptor beta chains listed below, sequenced in a study of radiotherapy plus CTLA-4 blockade in lung cancer. Sequencing used immunoSEQ multiplex PCR; TCRdb keeps in-frame clones, though not all of them. The top ten clones hold roughly an eighth of a sample with about 88,000 clones, about two thirds of them seen once. Material: peripheral blood, obtained from a patient treated with radiotherapy plus ipilimumab. These receptors all come from a human donor with non-small cell lung cancer that progressed on radiotherapy plus ipilimumab.

This clone was observed once. Here the CDR3 reads CASSLWRPGGDQPQHF. DNA for the CDR3: TGTGCCAGCAGCTTGTGGAGACCGGGAGGGGATCAGCCCCAGCATTTT. The rearrangement uses TRBV5-6 and TRBJ1-5; tentative D call: TRBD1 (5 bases). Trimming left V 1 base short and J 5 bases short, with 16 bases between. Germline CDR1 reads SGHDT; CDR2 reads YYEEEE. The CDR3 totals 16 residues.

The CDR3 spells CASRGRTADTQYF. CDR3 DNA sequence: TGCGCCAGCAGGGGTAGAACGGCAGATACGCAGTATTTT. The chain links TRBV10-2 to TRBJ2-3; D ambiguous. Trimming stripped 6 bases from V and 4 bases from J, with 11 bases between. Germline assignment: CDR1 WSHSY and CDR2 SAAADI. The CDR3 is 13 amino acids.